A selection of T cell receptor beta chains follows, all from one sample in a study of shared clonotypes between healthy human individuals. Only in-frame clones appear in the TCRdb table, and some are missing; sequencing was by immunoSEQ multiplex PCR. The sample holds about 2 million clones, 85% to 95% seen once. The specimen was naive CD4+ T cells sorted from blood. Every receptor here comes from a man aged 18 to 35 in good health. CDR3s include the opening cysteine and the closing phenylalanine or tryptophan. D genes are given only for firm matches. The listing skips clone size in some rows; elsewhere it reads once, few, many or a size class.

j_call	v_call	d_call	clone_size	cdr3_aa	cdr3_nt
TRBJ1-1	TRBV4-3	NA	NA	CASSLTDGNTEAFF	TGCGCCAGCAGCCTCACGGACGGGAACACTGAAGCTTTCTTT
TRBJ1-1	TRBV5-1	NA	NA	CASSTYRVGDTEAFF	TGCGCCAGCAGCACCTACAGGGTTGGAGACACTGAAGCTTTCTTT
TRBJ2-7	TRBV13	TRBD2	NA	CASSFLAGVREQYF	TGTGCCAGCAGCTTCCTAGCGGGAGTCCGCGAGCAGTACTTC
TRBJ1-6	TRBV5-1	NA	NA	CASSFNSRAAGYNSPLHF	TGCGCCAGCAGCTTTAATAGTCGGGCTGCAGGTTATAATTCACCCCTCCACTTT
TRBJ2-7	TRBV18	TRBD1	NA	CASSPPGQYYEQYF	TGTGCCAGCTCACCACCGGGACAGTACTACGAGCAGTACTTC
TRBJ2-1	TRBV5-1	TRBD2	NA	CASHGVAGGYNEQFF	TGCGCCTCACACGGTGTAGCGGGGGGATACAATGAGCAGTTCTTC
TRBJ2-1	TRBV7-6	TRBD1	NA	CASSLVPGGGNEQFF	TGTGCCAGCAGCTTAGTACCAGGGGGTGGGAATGAGCAGTTCTTC
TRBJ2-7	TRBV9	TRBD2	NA	CASSPRGSGGYEQYF	TGTGCCAGCAGCCCCCGGGGTAGCGGGGGGTACGAGCAGTACTTC
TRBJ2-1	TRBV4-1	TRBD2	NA	CASSQDPPQLAGDNEQFF	TGCGCCAGCAGCCAAGATCCTCCCCAACTAGCGGGGGACAATGAGCAGTTCTTC
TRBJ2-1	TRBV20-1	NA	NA	CSARDLGEQFF	TGCAGTGCTAGAGATCTGGGTGAGCAGTTCTTC
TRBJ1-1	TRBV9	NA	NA	CASSVLMNTEAFF	TGTGCCAGCAGCGTCCTGATGAACACTGAAGCTTTCTTT
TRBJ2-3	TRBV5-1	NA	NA	CASSKTDRSTDTQYF	TGCGCCAGCAGCAAGACTGACAGGTCCACAGATACGCAGTATTTT
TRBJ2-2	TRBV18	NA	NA	CASSPRTNTGELFF	TGTGCCAGCTCACCCCGCACGAACACCGGGGAGCTGTTTTTT
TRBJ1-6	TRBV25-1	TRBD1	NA	CASNPDRDPGSYNSPLHF	TGTGCCAGCAACCCGGACAGGGATCCAGGCTCCTATAATTCACCCCTCCACTTT
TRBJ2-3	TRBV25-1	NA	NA	CASSEEGPTDTQYF	TGTGCCAGCAGTGAGGAGGGTCCCACAGATACGCAGTATTTT
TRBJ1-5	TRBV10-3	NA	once	CAISGQGDQPQHF	TGTGCCATCAGTGGACAAGGCGATCAGCCCCAGCATTTT
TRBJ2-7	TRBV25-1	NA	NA	CASVKDSSYEQYF	TGTGCTTCAGTGAAGGACAGTTCCTACGAGCAGTACTTC
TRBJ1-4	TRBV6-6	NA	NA	CASSYSGGATNEKLFF	TGTGCCAGCAGTTACTCGGGAGGAGCAACTAATGAAAAACTGTTTTTT
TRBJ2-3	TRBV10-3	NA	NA	CAISESRSGSTDTQYF	TGTGCCATCAGTGAGTCCCGGAGCGGGAGCACAGATACGCAGTATTTT
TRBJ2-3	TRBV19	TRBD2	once	CASSQLAGKDTQYF	TGTGCCAGTAGCCAACTAGCGGGGAAGGATACGCAGTATTTT
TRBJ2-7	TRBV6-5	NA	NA	CASSPTGNSYEQYF	TGTGCCAGCAGCCCAACAGGAAACTCCTACGAGCAGTACTTC
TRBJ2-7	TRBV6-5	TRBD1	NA	CASSYQNRGRVYEQYF	TGTGCCAGCAGTTACCAGAACAGGGGGCGCGTCTACGAGCAGTACTTC
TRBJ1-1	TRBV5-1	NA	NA	CASTRRGPGSEAFF	TGCGCCAGCACCCGCAGGGGACCGGGCTCTGAAGCTTTCTTT
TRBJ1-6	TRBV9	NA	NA	CASTVGINNSPLHF	TGTGCCAGCACCGTCGGTATCAATAATTCACCCCTCCACTTT
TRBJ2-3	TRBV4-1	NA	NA	CASSQRTVVRDTQYF	TGCGCCAGCAGCCAGCGGACTGTCGTCAGGGATACGCAGTATTTT
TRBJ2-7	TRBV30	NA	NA	CAWSRWAEQYF	TGTGCCTGGAGTCGATGGGCCGAGCAGTACTTC
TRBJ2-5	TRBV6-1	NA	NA	CASSEARFKTQYF	TGTGCCAGCAGTGAAGCCAGGTTTAAGACCCAGTACTTC
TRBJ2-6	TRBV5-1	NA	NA	CASSPNTGSGANVLTF	TGCGCCAGCAGCCCCAACACAGGGTCTGGGGCCAACGTCCTGACTTTC
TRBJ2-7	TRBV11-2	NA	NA	CASSTTGRQSYEQYF	TGTGCCAGCAGCACGACTGGGAGACAATCCTACGAGCAGTACTTC
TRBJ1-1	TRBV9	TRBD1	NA	CASTGQGASEAFF	TGTGCCAGCACCGGACAGGGGGCCAGTGAAGCTTTCTTT
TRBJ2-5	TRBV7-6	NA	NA	CASQRNQETQYF	TGTGCCAGCCAACGAAACCAAGAGACCCAGTACTTC
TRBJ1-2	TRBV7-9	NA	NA	CASSFQDYGYTF	TGTGCCAGCAGTTTTCAGGACTATGGCTACACCTTC
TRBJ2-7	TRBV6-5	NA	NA	CASSRRPDSSYEQYF	TGTGCCAGCAGTCGACGCCCGGACAGCTCCTACGAGCAGTACTTC
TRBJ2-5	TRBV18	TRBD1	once	CASSKQGVVETQYF	TGTGCCAGCTCTAAACAGGGGGTTGTCGAGACCCAGTACTTC
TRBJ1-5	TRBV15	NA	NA	CATSMIVGQPQHF	TGTGCCACCAGCATGATTGTTGGACAGCCCCAGCATTTT
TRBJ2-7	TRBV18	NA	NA	CASSPMGAQVEQYF	TGTGCCAGCTCACCAATGGGTGCCCAGGTCGAGCAGTACTTC
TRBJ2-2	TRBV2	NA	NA	CASSMGLANTGELFF	TGTGCCAGCAGCATGGGACTTGCTAACACCGGGGAGCTGTTTTTT
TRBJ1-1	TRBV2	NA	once	CANSRGNTEAFF	TGTGCCAATAGTAGGGGGAACACTGAAGCTTTCTTT
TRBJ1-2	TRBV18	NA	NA	CASSPPETAYGYTF	TGTGCCAGCTCACCACCGGAGACAGCCTATGGCTACACCTTC
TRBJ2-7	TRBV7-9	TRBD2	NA	CASSLALAVTYEQYF	TGTGCCAGCAGCTTAGCTCTAGCGGTTACCTACGAGCAGTACTTC
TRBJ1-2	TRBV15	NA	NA	CATSSSPKGLMNYGYTF	TGTGCCACCAGCAGCTCACCAAAGGGGTTAATGAACTATGGCTACACCTTC